This T cell receptor (beta chain) was observed in a study of beta chain features in type 1 diabetes. The investigators reverse transcribed all of the isolated RNA, so they sequenced expressed TCRB transcripts. Data came from immunoSEQ multiplex PCR; TCRdb stores just in-frame clones and leaves some out. The sample lists fewer than 110,000 clones; approximately 30% were seen once. Concerning this clone itself: What it binds is unknown.

Study-wide results and limits: Researchers reported that naive, central memory and Treg TCRB repertoires appeared more similar in patients than in healthy donors. Equally in patients and controls, shorter templates might have been favored by PCR. When Type 1 diabetes patients were examined, their TCRB CDR3s proved moderately but significantly shorter in all four CD4+ subsets.

The CDR3 is 15 residues long. Unmatched junction bases numbered 8, after V lost 5 bases and J lost 6 bases. Germline loops: CDR1 SEHNR, CDR2 FQNEAQ (reference sequence). CD4+ naive, central memory, regulatory and stem cell-like memory subsets were isolated by sorting on CD45RO/CCR7/CD25/CD127/CD95/CD27. The rearrangement joins TRBV7-9 to TRBJ2-1, with 9 nucleotides matching TRBD2. Sequencing used central memory CD4+ T cells from blood. This receptor was identified in a woman younger than 30 with type 1 diabetes. The CDR3 reads CASSLPGGRVNEQFF. The CDR3 DNA is TGTGCCAGCAGCCTACCGGGCGGGAGGGTCAATGAGCAGTTCTTC.